In its sample, the clone carrying this T cell receptor beta chain was seen many times. These data belong to a study of T-cell reconstitution after alpha-beta-depleted transplantation in children. Preparing the TCRbeta library involved the use of unique molecular identifiers. TCRdb reprocessed the PCR reads via MiXCR and lists one record per CDR3 protein. The sample records approximately 400,000 distinct CDR3 sequences, around 9.9% being singletons. This CDR3 region has 14 residues. V was cut by 5 bases and J by 4 bases, with 15 bases left in between. Germline V CDR1 and CDR2: SQVTM, ANQGSEA. The specimen comprised PBMCs from the stem cell graft donor, sampled from the stem cell graft. This receptor was obtained from a human donor who donated a stem cell graft to a child with acute myeloid leukemia. The J gene is TRBJ2-1, the V gene TRBV29-1; TRBD2 might be the D (5 bases). DNA of the CDR3: TGCAGCGTTACAAGCAGAGGGTTATACAATGAGCAGTTCTTC. Its translation: CSVTSRGLYNEQFF.